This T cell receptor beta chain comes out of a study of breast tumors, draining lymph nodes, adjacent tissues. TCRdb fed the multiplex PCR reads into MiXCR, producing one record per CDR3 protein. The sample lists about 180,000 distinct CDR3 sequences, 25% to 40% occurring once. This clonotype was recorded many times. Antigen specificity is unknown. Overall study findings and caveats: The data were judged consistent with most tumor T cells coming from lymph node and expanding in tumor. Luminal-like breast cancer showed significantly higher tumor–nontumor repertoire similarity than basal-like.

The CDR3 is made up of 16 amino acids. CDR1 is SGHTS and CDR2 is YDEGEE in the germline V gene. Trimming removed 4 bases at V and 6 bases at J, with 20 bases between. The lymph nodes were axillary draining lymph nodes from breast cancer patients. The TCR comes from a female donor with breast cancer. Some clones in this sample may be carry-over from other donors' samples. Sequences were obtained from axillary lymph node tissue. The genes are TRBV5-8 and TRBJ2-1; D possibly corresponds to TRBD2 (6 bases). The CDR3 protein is CASSPEAAGTRNEQFF. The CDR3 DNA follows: TGTGCCAGCAGCCCAGAGGCTGCGGGAACCCGCAATGAGCAGTTCTTC. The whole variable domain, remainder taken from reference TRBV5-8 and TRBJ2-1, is EAGVTQSPTHLIKTRGQQATLRCSPISGHTSVYWYQQALGLGLQFLLWYDEGEERNRGNFPPRFSGRQFPNYSSELNVNALELEDSALYLCASSPEAAGTRNEQFFGPGTRLTVL.